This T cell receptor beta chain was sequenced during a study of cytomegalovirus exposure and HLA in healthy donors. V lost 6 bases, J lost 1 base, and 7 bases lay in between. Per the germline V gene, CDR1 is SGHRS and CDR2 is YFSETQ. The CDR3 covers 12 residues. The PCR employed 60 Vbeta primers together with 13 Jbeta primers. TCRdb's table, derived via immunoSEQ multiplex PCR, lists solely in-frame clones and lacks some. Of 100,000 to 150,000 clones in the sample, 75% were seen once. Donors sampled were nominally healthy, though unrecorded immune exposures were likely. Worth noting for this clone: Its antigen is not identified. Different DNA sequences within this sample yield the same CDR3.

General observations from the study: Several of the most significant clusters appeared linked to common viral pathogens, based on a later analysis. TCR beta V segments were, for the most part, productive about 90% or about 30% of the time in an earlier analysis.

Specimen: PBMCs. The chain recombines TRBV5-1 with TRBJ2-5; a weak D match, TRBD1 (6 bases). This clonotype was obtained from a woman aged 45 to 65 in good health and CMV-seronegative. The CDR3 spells CASTDSQETQYF. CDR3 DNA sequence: TGCGCCAGCACGGACAGCCAAGAGACCCAGTACTTC.